This TCR beta chain was sequenced during a study of blood T cell repertoires in COVID-19. At the level of the study: The United States, Italy and Spain were the sources of the acute and convalescent COVID-19 samples. In each case, the material was cDNA or gDNA derived from T cells, B-cell-depleted T cells, or PBMCs.

Source study methods: Amplification from reference gene primers served as the basis for estimated nucleated cell counts. Repertoires were generated with immunoSEQ multiplex PCR, while TCRdb's copy carries only in-frame clones and drops some. Clonal size and the V and J genes are those of that table, whereas D and trimming came from the DNA. The sample contains more than 60,000 clones, roughly four fifths of which appear only once. The sequence came from a man aged 55 to 70 with acute or convalescent COVID-19. Sequencing was performed on peripheral blood.

CDR3 amino acids: CSASLRRANEKLFF. CDR3 in DNA: TGCAGTGCTAGTCTACGGCGGGCTAATGAAAAACTGTTTTTT. This rearrangement joins TRBV20-1 to TRBJ1-4; D ambiguous. The CDR3 runs 14 residues. Deletions cut 3 bases from V and 3 bases from J, with 11 bases between. Germline values: CDR1 DFQATT, CDR2 SNEGSKA (reference sequence).